The present T cell receptor beta chain was sequenced within a study of blood T cell repertoires in COVID-19. Study as a whole: The origin of the acute and convalescent COVID-19 samples was the United States, Italy and Spain.

The germline gives CDR1 LNHDA, CDR2 SQIVND (reference sequence). The CDR3 consists of 15 residues. The ends lost 3 bases at V and 6 bases at J; junction bases unmatched: 7. Generated by immunoSEQ multiplex PCR, the TCRdb table keeps only in-frame clones and is missing some. The data show some 24,000 clones, about 88% seen once. Sequences were obtained from peripheral blood. This TCR came from a man between 65 and 79 years old with acute or convalescent COVID-19. The genes are TRBV19 and TRBJ1-2; 10 bases match TRBD1. The CDR3: CASSIGQGGANGYTF. The CDR3 DNA is TGTGCCAGTAGTATCGGACAGGGGGGTGCGAATGGCTACACCTTC.